The sequence of this TCR beta chain was determined in a study of T cells after posttransplantation cyclophosphamide. CDR1 SGHTA and CDR2 FQGNSA come from the germline V gene. The CDR3 totals 14 residues. Trimming pared 1 base from V and 1 base from J, leaving 7 bases between. The study, taken as a whole, reports: Donor CD8+ memory clones often dominated recipient blood repertoires at later times. Tissue-infiltrating T cells from skin or gut overlapped little with blood T cells.

The table lists this clone with many counts. Its antigen is undetermined. The method was immunoSEQ multiplex PCR; TCRdb's version includes in-frame clones alone and lacks a portion of them. Listed for the sample are 35,000 to 55,000 clones, none seen a single time. Sequencing input: PBMCs. The J gene is TRBJ2-5, the V gene TRBV7-2, with D unresolved. The clonotype originates from a man aged 35 to 55 in good health, CMV-negative, and a related stem cell transplant donor. CDR3 region: CASSLGAIQETQYF. The CDR3 DNA reads as TGTGCCAGCAGCTTAGGAGCAATCCAAGAGACCCAGTACTTC. Full variable domain (missing parts from reference TRBV7-2 and TRBJ2-5): GAGVSQSPSNKVTEKGKDVELRCDPISGHTALYWYRQSLGQGLEFLIYFQGNSAPDKSGLPSDRFSAERTGGSVSTLTIQRTQQEDSAVYLCASSLGAIQETQYFGPGTRLLVL.